A selection of T cell receptor beta chains follows, all from one sample in a study of technical replicates of blood from a handful of donors. Only in-frame clones appear in the TCRdb table, and some are missing; sequencing was by immunoSEQ multiplex PCR. The table has approximately 95,000 clones, roughly 95% seen once. The sample was T cells isolated from PBMCs. The receptors were sampled from a human donor in good health. The CDR3 runs from the conserved cysteine through the conserved F or W. The D gene is left open where the match is weak.

j_gene	d_gene	v_gene	CDR3nt	CDR3aa
TRBJ2-1	.	TRBV4-2	TGTGCCAGCAGCCAAGGCGACTCCCGGGATGAGCAGTTCTTC	CASSQGDSRDEQFF
TRBJ2-7	.	TRBV11-2	TGTGCCAGCACGAGCGGCTACGAGCAGTACTTC	CASTSGYEQYF
TRBJ1-5	.	TRBV7-9	TGTGCCAGCAGCTTGGGGGGGGCAGGTATACTCGATCAGCCCCAGCATTTT	CASSLGGAGILDQPQHF
TRBJ1-1	TRBD1	TRBV19	TGTGCCAGTAGTATCCGGTACAGGGGTGAAGCTTTCTTT	CASSIRYRGEAFF
TRBJ1-1	.	TRBV6-1	TGTGCCAGCAGATTACTTGCTATGAACACTGAAGCTTTCTTT	CASRLLAMNTEAFF
TRBJ1-6	TRBD1	TRBV30	TGTGCCTGGAGGACGGGACAGGGATATTCACCCCTCCACTTT	CAWRTGQGYSPLHF
TRBJ2-1	.	TRBV19	TGTGCCAGTGAGCGGAGCTACCTCTACAATGAGCAGTTCTTC	CASERSYLYNEQFF
TRBJ2-7	TRBD2	TRBV27	TGTGCCAGCAAGCTAGCGGGAGCCTTGGAGCAGTACTTC	CASKLAGALEQYF
TRBJ2-6	TRBD2	TRBV9	TGTGCCAGCAGCGCCCCTAGCGGGAGAACTGGGGCCAACGTCCTGACTTTC	CASSAPSGRTGANVLTF
TRBJ2-1	TRBD2	TRBV5-1	TGCGCCAGCAGCTGGACTAGCGGGCATGTCTACAATGAGCAGTTCTTC	CASSWTSGHVYNEQFF
TRBJ2-1	TRBD1	TRBV27	TGTGCCAGCAGTTTGAACAGGGGAAATGAGCAGTTCTTC	CASSLNRGNEQFF
TRBJ2-5	.	TRBV5-4	TGTGCCAGCAGCTCGGACATCTCAGGGGCCCAGTACTTC	CASSSDISGAQYF
TRBJ2-1	TRBD2	TRBV5-1	TGCGCCAGCAGCTTAGTGGGGCGGCGGGAGTGGGTATATGAGCAGTTCTTC	CASSLVGRREWVYEQFF
TRBJ2-7	.	TRBV2	TGTGCCAGCAGTGATTTTAGCCGACACGAGCAGTACTTC	CASSDFSRHEQYF
TRBJ2-2	TRBD2	TRBV6-5	TGTGCCAGCAGTTTAGCGGGCCTTGATCCCGGGGAGCTGTTTTTT	CASSLAGLDPGELFF
TRBJ2-1	TRBD2	TRBV5-1	TGCGCCAGCAGCTGGTCCCCCGGGACTAGCGGGAGCAATGAGCAGTTCTTC	CASSWSPGTSGSNEQFF
TRBJ2-7	.	TRBV5-1	TGCGCCAGCAGCTTGTCGACGGGCACTGCTAGCAGCCCCTACGAGCAGTACTTC	CASSLSTGTASSPYEQYF
TRBJ2-7	.	TRBV6-1	TGTGCCAGCTGTACGGGGAGCGAGCAGTACTTC	CASCTGSEQYF
TRBJ2-7	.	TRBV7-8	TGTGCCAGCAGCCCCAGGGCGGCCTTAGGAGACGAGCAGTACTTC	CASSPRAALGDEQYF
TRBJ2-5	TRBD2	TRBV6-5	TGTGCCAGCAGAGCCCGGGGGGGTCTTGAGACCCAGTACTTC	CASRARGGLETQYF
TRBJ1-5	.	TRBV25-1	TGTGCCAGCAGTGAACCAGGGAAGGGTCAGCCCCAGCATTTT	CASSEPGKGQPQHF
TRBJ2-1	TRBD2	TRBV14	TGTGCCAGCAGGCGACTAGCGGGAAGCAATGAGCAGTTCTTC	CASRRLAGSNEQFF
TRBJ2-7	.	TRBV5-3	TGTGCCAGAAGCTTGGGGGCAGGCGCCTACGAGCAGTACTTC	CARSLGAGAYEQYF